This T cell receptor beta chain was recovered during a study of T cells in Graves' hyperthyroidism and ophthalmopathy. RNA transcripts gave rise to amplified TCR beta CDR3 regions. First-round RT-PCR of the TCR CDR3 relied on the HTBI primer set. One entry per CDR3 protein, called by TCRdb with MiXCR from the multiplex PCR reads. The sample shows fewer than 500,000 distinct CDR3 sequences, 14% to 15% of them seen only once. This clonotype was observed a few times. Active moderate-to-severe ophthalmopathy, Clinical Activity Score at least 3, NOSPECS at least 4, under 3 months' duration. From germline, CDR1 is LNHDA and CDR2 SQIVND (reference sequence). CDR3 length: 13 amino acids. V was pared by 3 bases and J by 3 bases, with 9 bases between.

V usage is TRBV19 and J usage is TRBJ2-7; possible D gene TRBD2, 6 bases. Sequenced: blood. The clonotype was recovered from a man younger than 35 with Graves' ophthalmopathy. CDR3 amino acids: CASSMGRDYEQYF. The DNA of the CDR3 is TGTGCCAGTAGTATGGGGCGGGACTACGAGCAGTACTTC.